These T cell receptor beta chains were read from a single sample in a study of monozygotic twins with inflammatory bowel disease. TCRdb reprocessed the 5' RACE reads and stores each CDR3 protein as one record, lacking DNA. The sample table sets out approximately 420,000 distinct CDR3 sequences. What was sequenced was blood. These receptors originate from a human donor with ulcerative colitis or Crohn's disease, or a healthy co-twin of an affected twin (not recorded which). The CDR3 runs from the conserved cysteine through the conserved F or W.

v_call: TRBV4-3; j_call: TRBJ2-1; cdr3_length: 16; cdr3_aa: CASSRSGRKARNEQFF
v_call: TRBV20-1; j_call: TRBJ2-7; cdr3_length: 15; cdr3_aa: CSADPRQGTAYEQYF
v_call: TRBV2; j_call: TRBJ2-3; cdr3_length: 15; cdr3_aa: CASSVGSGSTDTQYF
v_call: TRBV28; j_call: TRBJ1-1; cdr3_length: 13; cdr3_aa: CASSSRANTEAFF
v_call: TRBV7-2; j_call: TRBJ2-5; cdr3_length: 14; cdr3_aa: CASSLGWEKETQYF
v_call: TRBV18; j_call: TRBJ2-7; cdr3_length: 14; cdr3_aa: CASSPAGGAGEQYF
v_call: TRBV20-1; j_call: TRBJ2-7; cdr3_length: 14; cdr3_aa: CSARDRRWTYEQYF
v_call: TRBV4-3; j_call: TRBJ1-1; cdr3_length: 15; cdr3_aa: CASSQAGLGNTEAFF
v_call: TRBV14; j_call: TRBJ1-2; cdr3_length: 20; cdr3_aa: CASSQGGGTGGGRLDYGYTF
v_call: TRBV10-3; j_call: TRBJ2-3; cdr3_length: 16; cdr3_aa: CAISGVTGLFTDTQYF
v_call: TRBV27; j_call: TRBJ1-5; cdr3_length: 13; cdr3_aa: CASSLSVRMTQHF
v_call: TRBV3-1; j_call: TRBJ2-3; cdr3_length: 15; cdr3_aa: CASRASSGGTDTQYF
v_call: TRBV29-1; j_call: TRBJ2-1; cdr3_length: 13; cdr3_aa: CSGVQVGNNEQFF
v_call: TRBV2; j_call: TRBJ2-7; cdr3_length: 14; cdr3_aa: CASSEAGPQGEQYF
v_call: TRBV5-4; j_call: TRBJ2-4; cdr3_length: 14; cdr3_aa: CASSLDASKNIQYF
v_call: TRBV5-6; j_call: TRBJ2-1; cdr3_length: 15; cdr3_aa: CASSSGTSYNNEQFF
v_call: TRBV29-1; j_call: TRBJ2-2; cdr3_length: 14; cdr3_aa: CSVVKGANTGELFF
v_call: TRBV7-9; j_call: TRBJ2-5; cdr3_length: 14; cdr3_aa: CATRPPPVGETQYF
v_call: TRBV4-1; j_call: TRBJ2-6; cdr3_length: 15; cdr3_aa: CASSSTSSGANVLTF
v_call: TRBV2; j_call: TRBJ2-6; cdr3_length: 15; cdr3_aa: CASSDTFSGANVLTF
v_call: TRBV5-4; j_call: TRBJ1-1; cdr3_length: 15; cdr3_aa: CASSLGGGQGTEAFF
v_call: TRBV5-1; j_call: TRBJ1-4; cdr3_length: 16; cdr3_aa: CASSRFQGLPNEKLFF
v_call: TRBV5-4; j_call: TRBJ1-3; cdr3_length: 16; cdr3_aa: CASSPGTGATGNTIYF
v_call: TRBV5-4; j_call: TRBJ1-1; cdr3_length: 15; cdr3_aa: CASRPGGESNTEAFF
v_call: TRBV12-3/TRBV12-4; j_call: TRBJ1-2; cdr3_length: 12; cdr3_aa: CASTVDPYGYTF
v_call: TRBV28; j_call: TRBJ2-7; cdr3_length: 16; cdr3_aa: CASSFVTPDITYEQYF
v_call: TRBV7-9; j_call: TRBJ2-1; cdr3_length: 15; cdr3_aa: CASSLSGGPWDEQFF
v_call: TRBV5-1; j_call: TRBJ2-1; cdr3_length: 17; cdr3_aa: CASSLERLAGLINEQFF
v_call: TRBV12-3/TRBV12-4; j_call: TRBJ2-3; cdr3_length: 12; cdr3_aa: CASSLPWDTQYF
v_call: TRBV13; j_call: TRBJ2-1; cdr3_length: 18; cdr3_aa: CASSPRGSGGFSYNEQFF
v_call: TRBV9; j_call: TRBJ1-4; cdr3_length: 15; cdr3_aa: CASSPTWGPNEKLFF
v_call: TRBV5-1; j_call: TRBJ2-5; cdr3_length: 13; cdr3_aa: CASSSGERETQYF
v_call: TRBV10-3; j_call: TRBJ1-2; cdr3_length: 19; cdr3_aa: CAISVRYGDRDQANYGYTF
v_call: TRBV6-1; j_call: TRBJ1-1; cdr3_length: 13; cdr3_aa: CASSPVSDTEAFF
v_call: TRBV30; j_call: TRBJ1-2; cdr3_length: 15; cdr3_aa: CAWSRKLGLIYGYTF
v_call: TRBV5-1; j_call: TRBJ2-7; cdr3_length: 13; cdr3_aa: CASSLEGVNEQYF
v_call: TRBV3-1; j_call: TRBJ1-1; cdr3_length: 12; cdr3_aa: CASSQDLAEAFF
v_call: TRBV7-2; j_call: TRBJ1-1; cdr3_length: 16; cdr3_aa: CASSTVAGQGSSEAFF
v_call: TRBV5-1; j_call: TRBJ2-2; cdr3_length: 16; cdr3_aa: CASSPSSSRNTGELFF
v_call: TRBV3-1; j_call: TRBJ2-1; cdr3_length: 15; cdr3_aa: CASSQVLTSYNEQFF